The 7 T cell receptor beta chains below were found in one sample sequenced in a study of blood T cell repertoires in COVID-19. TCRdb keeps only in-frame clones here, not all; method: immunoSEQ multiplex PCR. The sample holds approximately 100,000 clones, around 85% seen once. Material for sequencing was peripheral blood. Receptors were obtained from a woman in her 70s with active or convalescent COVID-19.

This clone was observed once. This chain links TRBV3-1 (or the pseudogene TRBV3-2) with TRBJ1-1; 11 bases align to TRBD1. V gave up 3 bases and J gave up 4 bases; unmatched junction bases: 1. Germline V CDR1 and CDR2: LGHDT, YNNKEL (reference sequence). This CDR3 is 14 amino acids long. The CDR3 region has the DNA TGTGCCAGCAGCCAGGGGACAGGGGGCACTGAAGCTTTCTTT. Protein: CASSQGTGGTEAFF.

The CDR3 loop is CASSSYGDKQTYEQYF. The CDR3 DNA reads TGTGCCAGCAGCTCATACGGGGACAAGCAGACCTACGAGCAGTACTTC. V usage is TRBV7-9 and J usage is TRBJ2-7; possibly TRBD1 for D (6 bases). Trimming removed 4 bases at V and 2 bases at J, with 18 bases between. Looked up from germline, CDR1 is SEHNR and CDR2 is FQNEAQ (reference sequence). CDR3 length: 16 residues.

CDR3 residues: CSASIAGGPHEQYF. DNA for the CDR3: TGCAGTGCTAGTATAGCGGGAGGGCCCCACGAGCAGTACTTC. The rearrangement links TRBV20-1 to TRBJ2-7; 11 bases are a match to TRBD2. This CDR3 contains 14 residues. Germline assignment: CDR1 DFQATT and CDR2 SNEGSKA (reference sequence). V lost 3 bases, J lost 5 bases, and 6 bases stayed unmatched.

This rearrangement joins TRBV5-4 to TRBJ1-6; 8 nucleotides match TRBD1. The CDR3 totals 14 residues. The V segment lost 1 base and the J segment 7 bases; nucleotides outside the gene matches: 1. In germline, CDR1 is SGHNT, CDR2 YYREEE (reference sequence). The DNA of the CDR3 is TGTGCCAGCAGCTTGACAGGGGGGAATTCACCCCTCCACTTT. Translated: CASSLTGGNSPLHF.

The rearrangement joins TRBV6-2 or TRBV6-3 to TRBJ2-3, with 7 bases identical to TRBD2. The germline V gene has CDR1 MNHEY and CDR2 SVGEGT. The J segment lost 0 bases and the V segment lost 7 bases, leaving 16 bases of the junction unmatched. The CDR3 contains 18 residues. The CDR3 bases are TGTGCCAGCAACCCCGGACTAGGCAAGAGCTCTAGCACAGATACGCAGTATTTT. Protein sequence: CASNPGLGKSSSTDTQYF.

This clone was counted only a few times. This chain connects TRBV4-3 to TRBJ1-1; a possible D gene is TRBD1 (6 bases). Trimming took off 0 bases at V and 4 bases at J, with 9 bases between the two ends. CDR3 size: 14 residues. The germline CDR1 and CDR2 sequences are LGHNA and YSLEER. DNA of the CDR3: TGCGCCAGCAGCCAAGACACAGGGACCACTGAAGCTTTCTTT. It specifies CASSQDTGTTEAFF.

The chain recombines TRBV5-6 with TRBJ2-5; weak D call: TRBD1 (6 bases). Germline CDR1 is SGHDT and CDR2 is YYEEEE. The CDR3 covers 17 residues. Deletions cut 4 bases from V and 2 bases from J, with 21 bases between. CDR3 sequence (DNA): TGTGCCAGCAGCCTGCCCCCCCCGGGACACCCACAAGAGACCCAGTACTTC. Its protein is CASSLPPPGHPQETQYF.